The 7 T cell receptor beta chains in this list originate from one sample, sequenced in a study of T cell changes during pregnancy in multiple sclerosis (dated by TCRdb to the late 2010s). Receptor libraries were prepared by the immunoSEQ multiplex PCR assay. Here the immuneACCESS table is served through TCRdb, limited to in-frame sequences with V and J called. Missing clones are a known gap in these copies; in checked studies unresolved V genes cover under half, and the rest lacks a known reason. The sample table records tens of thousands of clones; roughly 90% of these occur just once. Jointly, the top ten make up roughly 13% of the sample. The source material was CD8+ T cells from peripheral blood mononuclear cells, sampled in the first trimester of pregnancy. These receptors were obtained from a female donor with multiple sclerosis, enrolled in a pregnancy study.

In the case of this clone: An end of the junction differs from the germline gene, which may be a read error. CDR3 in amino acids: CASSFVHGDTEAFF. CDR3 sequence (DNA): TGTGCTAGCAGCTTTGTCCACGGGGACACTGAAGCTTTCTTT. The chain links TRBV7-9 to TRBJ1-1; D not resolved. This CDR3 has 14 residues. CDR1 is SEHNR, CDR2 FQNEAQ, per germline (reference sequence).

The rearrangement uses TRBV11-2 and TRBJ2-3; D is ambiguous. V was cut by 1 base and J by 0 bases, with 20 bases left in between. The CDR3 covers 19 residues. The V gene's germline CDR1 is SGHAT and CDR2 FQNNGV. For the CDR3, the DNA is TGTGCCAGCAGCTTAGTCTACGGTGGTAGTGCCTCTAGCACAGATACGCAGTATTTT. Encoded protein: CASSLVYGGSASSTDTQYF.

V is TRBV13 and J is TRBJ1-1; 11 nucleotides agree with TRBD1. Per the germline V gene, CDR1 is PRHDT and CDR2 is FYEKMQ (reference sequence). The CDR3 contains 13 residues. Trimming took 5 bases from V and 12 from J; bases not matched to a gene: 8. The DNA for the CDR3 is TGTGCCAGCAGCCATGGGACAGGGGGAGTAACTTTCTTT. Translating gives CASSHGTGGVTFF. Together with reference TRBV13 and TRBJ1-1, the CDR3 gives the full variable domain: AAGVIQSPRHLIKEKRETATLKCYPIPRHDTVYWYQQGPGQDPQFLISFYEKMQSDKGSIPDRFSAQQFSDYHSELNMSSLELGDSALYFCASSHGTGGVTFFGQGTRLTVV.

The rearrangement joins TRBV7-6 to TRBJ2-7; 10 nucleotides match TRBD1. The CDR3 extends over 16 amino acids. Trimming took 5 bases from V and 6 from J; bases not matched to a gene: 13. Per germline, CDR1 SGHVS and CDR2 FNYEAQ. As DNA, the CDR3 is TGTGCCAGCAGCCTCCGTAGGGGACAGGGGAGAAGCGAGCAGTACTTC. Amino acids: CASSLRRGQGRSEQYF.

The chain uses TRBV13 and TRBJ1-2; possible D gene TRBD1, 6 bases. The germline CDR1 and CDR2 sequences are PRHDT and FYEKMQ (reference sequence). CDR3 length equals 14 residues. V gave up 3 bases and J gave up 7 bases, with 15 bases separating them. CDR3 sequence: CASSFGDTLAGYTF. CDR3 DNA sequence: TGTGCCAGCAGCTTCGGGGACACTCTCGCTGGCTACACCTTC.

The J gene is TRBJ2-3, the V gene TRBV6-4, with D tentatively TRBD2 (5 bases). V gave up 3 bases and J gave up 0 bases, with 10 bases separating them. This CDR3 is built from 15 residues. CDR1 is MRHNA and CDR2 is SNTAGT in the germline V gene. CDR3 protein: CASSEDPGSTDTQYF. CDR3 DNA sequence: TGTGCCAGCAGTGAAGACCCGGGGAGCACAGATACGCAGTATTTT.

The V and J genes are TRBV11-1 and TRBJ1-2; D uncertain. Germline V gives CDR1 SGHAT, CDR2 FQDESV (reference sequence). Trimming removed 0 bases from V and 4 bases from J, with 6 bases in between. The CDR3 contains 13 residues. CDR3 sequence: CASSLAGSYGYTF. The CDR3 DNA sequence: TGTGCCAGCAGCTTAGCTGGGAGCTATGGCTACACCTTC.